The T cell receptor beta chain under discussion was sequenced for a study of cytomegalovirus exposure and HLA in healthy donors. Study results and caveats: Researchers catalogued 164 TCR beta chains as cytomegalovirus-associated.

On this clone itself: Its antigen is currently unknown.

Trimming stripped 5 bases from V and 4 bases from J, with 11 bases between. Germline CDR1 and CDR2: MDHEN and SYDVKM. CDR3 length: 13 amino acids. PCR amplification relied on 60 Vbeta primers (plus 13 Jbeta primers). Method: immunoSEQ multiplex PCR; TCRdb's copy keeps in-frame clones and lacks some. Altogether fewer than 75,000 clones are present, about 80% being singletons, with the ten largest covering about 4.5%. Sequenced input: PBMCs. The V call is TRBV28, the J call TRBJ1-2; D is uncertain. The clonotype originates from a young woman in good health and CMV-seronegative. DNA for the CDR3: TGTGCCAGCAGTATGCAGTCATTCTATGGCTACACCTTC. This translates into CASSMQSFYGYTF.